Reported below is one T cell receptor (beta chain). Its antigen is undetermined. The sample belongs to a study of T cell responses to AZD1222 COVID-19 vaccine. Data came from immunoSEQ multiplex PCR; TCRdb stores just in-frame clones and leaves some out. The table has 98,000 or so clones, about 89% seen once. General observations from the study: At study baseline, merely about 6 AZD1222 recipients were seropositive.

The length of the CDR3 is 17 residues. The V end lost 4 bases, the J end lost 5 bases, and 20 bases lay between the germline ends. Germline CDR1 MGHRA, CDR2 YSYEKL. This chain uses TRBV4-1 with TRBJ2-2; D gene uncertain. The source of this sequence is an adult in good health. The input for sequencing was peripheral blood, taken on day 0 of AZD1222 vaccination. The CDR3 sequence is CASSRIDLGFGTGELFF. The CDR3 nucleotides are TGCGCCAGCAGCCGGATCGATTTGGGATTTGGGACCGGGGAGCTGTTTTTT.